The entry below gives a single TCR beta chain sequence along with its context. Per the germline V gene, CDR1 is MGHRA and CDR2 is YSYEKL. The CDR3 contains 13 residues. TCRdb reanalyzed the 5' RACE reads and collapses them to one entry per CDR3 protein, without DNA. Its clone listing holds about 150,000 distinct CDR3 sequences. The sample is drawn from a study of T cells expressing NK-cell markers. Turning to the study itself: It was from sorted CD3+CD56+NKG2C+, CD3+CD56+NKG2C- and CD3+CD56-NKG2C+ T cells that TCR beta repertoires came. Seven HCMV-seropositive donors and one seronegative donor made up the eight sequenced donors.

This receptor was taken from a woman aged 50 to 60 in good health. Sequenced: blood T cells: a sorted CD56 or NKG2C T cell subset, CD4+ or CD8+ T cells, or bulk PBMC T cells (not recorded which). The genes are TRBV4-1 and TRBJ2-5. The CDR3 sequence is CASRADIGETQYF.